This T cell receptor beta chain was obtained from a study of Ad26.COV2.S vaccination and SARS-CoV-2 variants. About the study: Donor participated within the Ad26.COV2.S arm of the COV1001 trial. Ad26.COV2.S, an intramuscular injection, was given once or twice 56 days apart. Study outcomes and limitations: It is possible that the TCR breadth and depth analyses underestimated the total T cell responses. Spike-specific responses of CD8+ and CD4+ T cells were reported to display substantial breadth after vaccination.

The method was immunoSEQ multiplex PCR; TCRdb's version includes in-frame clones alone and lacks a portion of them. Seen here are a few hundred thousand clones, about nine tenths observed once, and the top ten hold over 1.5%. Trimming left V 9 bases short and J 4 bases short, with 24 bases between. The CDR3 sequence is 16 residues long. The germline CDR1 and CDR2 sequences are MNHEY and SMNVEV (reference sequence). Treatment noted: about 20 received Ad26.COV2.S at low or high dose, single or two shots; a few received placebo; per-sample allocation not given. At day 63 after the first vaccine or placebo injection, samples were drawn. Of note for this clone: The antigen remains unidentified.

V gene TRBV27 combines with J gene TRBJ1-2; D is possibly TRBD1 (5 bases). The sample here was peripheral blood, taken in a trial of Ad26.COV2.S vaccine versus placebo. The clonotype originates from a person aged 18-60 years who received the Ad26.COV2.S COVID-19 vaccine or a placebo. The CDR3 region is CASSPLGRVFTYGYTF. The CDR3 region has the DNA TGTGCCAGTTCCCCCCTGGGCAGGGTATTTACCTATGGCTACACCTTC.